Detailed here is one T cell receptor (beta chain). Its antigen is unknown. Qualities for individual bases were not recorded, and no much larger clone is one base off. The immunoSEQ Assay, a bias-controlled multiplex PCR, was used to amplify TCRbeta CDR3 regions from genomic DNA. The source study handled its data this way. Nucleated cell counts per sample were estimated from amplification of reference gene primers within the assay. To quantify the absolute abundance of each unique TCRbeta CDR3 rearrangement, sequence reads were collapsed and filtered. For each sample, productive Simpson clonality was calculated by taking the square root of Simpson's diversity index across productive rearrangements. TCRdb took over this immuneACCESS table, retaining in-frame rearrangements with V and J assigned. Such tables are incomplete; in checked studies, under half of the missing clones stem from an unresolved V gene, and the remainder is unexplained. V and J calls and clone size are as listed in that table; D and trimming were resolved from the DNA. The sample contains about 58,000 clones, approximately 89% of them found a single time. The leading ten clones occupy around an eighth of the sample.

V lost 1 base and J lost 2 bases; the stretch between them is 5 bases long. Counted from cysteine to phenylalanine, this CDR3 has 14 amino acids. Here the CDR3 DNA is all that survives: 42 bases in frame from base 1. The germline V gene sets CDR1 to SGHTA and CDR2 to FQGNSA. The source of the sample is a study of blood T cell repertoires in COVID-19 (dated by TCRdb to 2020 to 2021). With respect to the entire study: The collaborator samples originated in the United States, Italy and Spain and spanned the acute and convalescent phases of COVID-19. The prospective study material was composed of cDNA or gDNA derived from T cells, B-cell-depleted T cells, or PBMCs. Subjects who had been exposed to COVID-19, were actively infected with it, or had recovered from it provided the deeply sampled blood TCRbeta repertoires that made up the dataset. The repertoires were released in a freely available public database meant as a resource for research on the immune response to SARS-CoV-2. The samples were drawn from the first 160 participants of the ongoing ImmuneRACE study and from under 1,500 subjects provided by 6 global collaborators. Nearly every sample came with metadata listing a de-identified subject ID, COVID-19 status, age in years and sex. Where HLA class I and class II types were available, the types were taken from metadata supplied by the sample provider, not from assay-based typing.

Whole blood was collected in K2EDTA tubes by collaborating institutions according to the institutions' own protocols. Collaborator samples were shipped for TCRbeta analysis as frozen whole blood, isolated PBMCs, or DNA extracted from either sample type. Points the paper makes about the study in general: Clinical and demographic metadata were provided uncurated, with the amount varying by source and participant.

The receptor chain draws on TRBV7-2 and TRBJ2-2, with the identity of the D gene unclear. Source material: peripheral blood. The TCR sequence derives from an older woman with active COVID-19. The CDR3 reads as follows: CASSLGQNTGELFF. DNA sequence: TGTGCCAGCAGCTTAGGACAAAACACCGGGGAGCTGTTTTTT.